This TCR beta chain was sequenced for a study of shared clonotypes between healthy human individuals (dated by TCRdb to the early 2020s). At the level of the whole study: The cohort included three men and two women between 18 and 49 years of age. For each donor, three plates each were used for CD4 naive and CD4 memory, two plates were used for CD8 naive, and one plate was used for CD8 memory. To estimate repertoire size and how much clonotype sharing occurs between individuals, the study deeply sequenced the blood TCR repertoires of roughly 5 healthy adults. To increase sequencing depth and limit assay-specific biases, different laboratories used diverse techniques to prepare libraries and sequence TCR repertoires. Each donor's leukapheresis produced roughly between about 0.85 and 10 billion PBMCs.

General study outcomes and caveats: The small number of donors limited the genetic and exposure-history diversity represented. Based on pairwise subsampling, the degree of clonotype sharing among donors was expected to be affected by sequencing depth. When a few donors were compared, the shared fraction of clonotypes was 5% to 6.5% for naive CD4, roughly 3.3% for naive CD8, 2% to 2.5% for memory CD4, and 0.4% for memory CD8. Only blood was sampled, and tissue TCR repertoires likely differ from those in blood. Compared with non-shared clonotypes, clonotypes shared by all four sorted-subset donors had higher generation probabilities. Rarefaction of sorted-subset datasets indicated incomplete sequencing despite the large sequencing depth. Naive subsets generally had larger estimated clonotype richness than memory subsets.

In regard to this clone: Its antigen remains undetermined. No much larger clone exists at a distance of one base, and base qualities are not known.

TCR CDR3 regions were amplified from genomic DNA by multiplex PCR using the deep immunoSEQ assay. Extracted genomic DNA from each cell subset was distributed evenly across all wells of several immunoSEQ 96-well plates, and each plate was treated as a replicate. Each replicate PCR for sorted subsets received about 210 ng genomic DNA, equal to roughly 30,000 T cell genomes. Purified libraries were quantified with a Qubit 3.0 fluorometer, sized on a Bioanalyzer 2100, and re-quantified with the KAPA Library Quantification kit. Each immunoSEQ 96-well plate was sequenced on its own single-read 150-cycle Illumina NextSeq 550 flow cell. The authors processed their data as follows. Because the immunoSEQ output held only junctional sequences and lacked quality scores, the filtering could not match the filtering applied to full-length reads. To assign V/J genes and CDR3, sequences were annotated using PyIR, a Python wrapper for IgBLAST v1.9, with IMGT germline references. Reads with weak V/J assignments (E-value above 1e-6), missing CDR3, stop codons, out-of-frame junctions, or ambiguous translated residues were removed. V3J clonotypes were defined as sequences sharing an identical inferred V gene, J gene, and CDR3 amino acid sequence. To compute the percentage overlap between repertoires, the number of shared unique clonotypes was divided by the size of the smaller repertoire. Three approaches were used to assess repertoire richness: RTK rarefaction, the Chao1 estimator, and Recon v2.1 estimates of unobserved clonotypes. OLGA was used to compute generation probabilities for all TCRbeta clonotypes that the gDNA method yielded from a handful of donors. TCRdb limited this immuneACCESS table to in-frame rearrangements with V and J called. A share of clones is missing; checked studies link under half to unresolved V genes, and the rest is unexplained. V and J calls plus clone size are reproduced from that table; the DNA served to infer D and trimming. The sample yields about 1.5 million clones; approximately 98% were counted once. The ten top clones hold around 0.45% of the sample.

Relative to germline, V is missing 5 bases and J is missing 6 bases, with 8 bases of the junction outside any gene match. In the germline V gene, CDR1 corresponds to SGHTA and CDR2 to FQGNSA. Including cysteine and phenylalanine, the CDR3 has 15 amino acids. Only the CDR3 region is kept as DNA, spanning 45 bases read in frame from base 1. The donors were healthy, HIV-negative adults who had no recently reported acute infections or vaccinations. All donors were Caucasian adults living in Nashville, Tennessee, USA. CD4+ T cells were enriched by magnetic negative selection; naive cells were then positively selected on CD45RA, and the negative fraction formed the memory subset. Blood was collected by leukapheresis, and PBMCs were isolated by Ficoll-Histopaque density gradient centrifugation and then cryopreserved in liquid nitrogen vapor phase. Purity and quantity of every magnetically sorted T cell population were checked by analytical flow cytometry. From each sorted fraction, genomic DNA was isolated and quantified by UV absorbance on a Nanodrop 2000c.

Sequencing was done on a sample of naive CD4+ T cells sorted from blood. According to the study, the label for this sample's cell subset or site signals: CD45RA+ positively selected. The clonotype comes from a man younger than 45 in good health. Recombination connected TRBV7-2 to TRBJ2-1; TRBD2 fits 9 bases in the junction. The CDR3 here reads CASSTLAGTGNEQFF. Read as DNA, the sequence is TGTGCCAGCAGCACCCTAGCGGGAACAGGCAATGAGCAGTTCTTC.